One sample yielded the 25 T cell receptor beta chains listed below, sequenced in a study of shared clonotypes between healthy human individuals. Generated by immunoSEQ multiplex PCR, the TCRdb table keeps only in-frame clones and is missing some. The sample carries about a million clones, around 77% recorded once. Specimen: memory CD4+ T cells from PBMCs. Described subset: CD45RA-negative fraction. These TCRs come from a young man in good health. Some clones in this sample may be carry-over from other donors' samples.

On this clone itself: Other DNA sequences in this specimen translate into the identical CDR3. The rearrangement links TRBV5-1 to TRBJ2-6; D remains unclear. Trimming took 0 bases from V and 0 from J, leaving 4 bases between them. The CDR3 is made up of 15 amino acids. Germline V gene sequence: CDR1 SGHRS, CDR2 YFSETQ. In nucleotides, the CDR3 is TGCGCCAGCAGCTTGGAAAACTCTGGGGCCAACGTCCTGACTTTC. Translating gives CASSLENSGANVLTF.

This sequence joins TRBV27 and TRBJ1-1, with D possibly being TRBD1 (5 bases). This CDR3 contains 14 residues. Germline V gene data show CDR1 as MNHEY and CDR2 as SMNVEV (reference sequence). V lost 2 bases and J 1 base, leaving 8 bases between the germline ends. This CDR3 reads CASSLAGWNTEAFF. Written as DNA, the CDR3 is TGTGCCAGCAGTTTAGCAGGGTGGAACACTGAAGCTTTCTTT.

The chain carries TRBV10-3 and TRBJ2-3; D unresolved. V was clipped by 10 bases and J by 2 bases, with 13 bases between them. This CDR3 is 13 amino acids long. From germline, CDR1 is ENHRY and CDR2 SYGVKD. In DNA form, the CDR3 reads TGTGCCAGCTCTACGGCCAACACAGATACGCAGTATTTT. Translating it yields CASSTANTDTQYF.

The rearrangement links TRBV5-8 to TRBJ2-1; TRBD2 might be the D (5 bases). The CDR3 loop spans 14 amino acids. CDR1 and CDR2 (germline): SGHTS, YDEGEE. V lost 2 bases and J 9 bases, leaving 15 bases between the germline ends. This CDR3 is CASSFTRNRPEQFF. The CDR3 DNA reads TGTGCCAGCAGCTTCACTAGGAATCGGCCTGAGCAGTTCTTC.

The V and J genes are TRBV4-2 and TRBJ2-4; the D gene is possibly TRBD2 (5 bases). V lost 0 bases and J 8 bases, leaving 14 bases between the germline ends. CDR3 length equals 15 residues. From germline, CDR1 is LGHNA and CDR2 YNFKEQ. The CDR3, as DNA: TGTGCCAGCAGCCAAGAACCCCACACGGGGTACATTCAGTACTTC. Its translation: CASSQEPHTGYIQYF.

J is TRBJ2-7 and V is TRBV10-2; D gene ambiguous. This CDR3 region has 15 residues. Deletions cut 3 bases from V and 7 bases from J, with 19 bases between. Germline V lookup: CDR1 WSHSY, CDR2 SAAADI. CDR3 in amino acids: CASSDLAAPTGEQYF. The CDR3 region has the DNA TGCGCCAGCAGTGATCTGGCTGCTCCAACGGGTGAGCAGTACTTC.

The chain is built from TRBV2 and TRBJ2-2, with D perhaps matching TRBD2 (6 bases). This CDR3 has 14 residues. Germline CDR1 SNHLY, CDR2 FYNNEI. V lost 8 bases and J 2 bases, leaving 12 bases between the germline ends. For the CDR3, the DNA is TGTGCCAGCCCAGCGGGCTCAAACACCGGGGAGCTGTTTTTT. The encoded protein is CASPAGSNTGELFF. Together with reference TRBV2 and TRBJ2-2, the CDR3 gives the full variable domain: EPEVTQTPSHQVTQMGQEVILRCVPISNHLYFYWYRQILGQKVEFLVSFYNNEISEKSEIFDDQFSVERPDGSNFTLKIRSTKLEDSAMYFCASPAGSNTGELFFGEGSRLTVL.

The V call is TRBV4-1, the J call TRBJ2-2, with 11 bases that match TRBD2. Germline CDR1 and CDR2: MGHRA and YSYEKL. After removal of 1 base from V and 4 bases from J, the junction contained 5 bases not matched to a gene. CDR3 size: 17 residues. CDR3 residues: CASSQALAGGSTGELFF. The CDR3 coding sequence is TGCGCCAGCAGCCAAGCTCTAGCGGGAGGAAGCACCGGGGAGCTGTTTTTT.

This clone has only a few counts. The chain recombines TRBV28 with TRBJ2-5; tentative D call: TRBD2 (5 bases). Matching the DNA end better, TRBJ2-7 makes the J call doubtful. Per germline, CDR1 MDHEN and CDR2 SYDVKM. There are 13 residues in the CDR3. The CDR3 sequence: CASRSPSTYEQYF. The CDR3 coding sequence is TGTGCCAGCAGGAGTCCTAGCACGTACGAGCAGTACTTC.

V usage is TRBV9 and J usage is TRBJ2-3; 11 bases are shared with TRBD2. The V gene end was trimmed by 3 bases and the J gene end by 0 bases; junction bases not matched to a gene: 9. The CDR3 contains 18 residues. Looked up from germline, CDR1 is SGDLS and CDR2 is YYNGEE. This chain's CDR3 is CASSGPGTSGSSTDTQYF. The CDR3 nucleotides are TGTGCCAGCAGCGGACCCGGGACTAGCGGATCTAGCACAGATACGCAGTATTTT.

This chain joins TRBV5-1 and TRBJ2-1, with D unclear. The CDR3 sequence is 15 residues long. The V end was cut by 0 bases, the J end by 8 bases, with 15 bases between. CDR1 is SGHRS and CDR2 is YFSETQ in the germline V gene. The CDR3 DNA is TGCGCCAGCAGCTTGGGCGTAGGGTCTATCGATGAGCAGTTCTTC. Residues: CASSLGVGSIDEQFF.

This clone appeared a single time. J is TRBJ2-1 and V is TRBV7-9, with 9 positions matching TRBD1. The CDR3 spans 14 residues. In germline, CDR1 is SEHNR, CDR2 FQNEAQ (reference sequence). Losses at the gene ends were 2 bases for V and 9 bases for J; bases not matched to a gene: 5. CDR3 in amino acids: CASSLLQGAGEQFF. The DNA for the CDR3 is TGTGCCAGCAGCTTATTACAGGGGGCAGGTGAGCAGTTCTTC.

V gene TRBV5-4 combines with J gene TRBJ2-3, with unresolved D. The germline V gene has CDR1 SGHNT and CDR2 YYREEE (reference sequence). Trimming cost V 0 bases and J 2 bases, with 10 bases left between them. This CDR3 has 15 amino acids. CDR3 amino acids: CASSLAAGYTDTQYF. CDR3 coding DNA: TGTGCCAGCAGCTTGGCTGCAGGTTACACAGATACGCAGTATTTT.

V gene TRBV1 combines with J gene TRBJ2-1. TRBV1 is a pseudogene. The CDR3 runs to 18 residues. The CDR3: CTSSQDLGAGLLYNEQFF. CDR3 in DNA: TGCACCAGCAGCCAAGACCTTGGGGCTGGACTGTTATACAATGAGCAGTTCTTC.

The genes are TRBV4-2 and TRBJ2-7; D uncertain. Germline V gives CDR1 LGHNA, CDR2 YNFKEQ. V gave up 8 bases and J gave up 6 bases, with 20 bases separating them. The CDR3 runs 14 residues. This chain's CDR3 is CASQISAALPEQYF. CDR3 nucleotides: TGTGCCAGCCAGATATCCGCAGCCCTTCCCGAGCAGTACTTC.

The V and J genes are TRBV5-6 and TRBJ2-7; tentatively, D is TRBD1 (6 bases). The V end lost 0 bases, the J end lost 2 bases, and 15 bases lay between the germline ends. CDR1 SGHDT and CDR2 YYEEEE come from the germline V gene. The CDR3 runs to 16 residues. CDR3 nucleotide sequence: TGTGCCAGCAGCTTGGATTTTCGACAGGACCCCTACGAGCAGTACTTC. Protein: CASSLDFRQDPYEQYF.

This clone was observed a few times. The chain links TRBV28 to TRBJ2-4; TRBD2 agrees at 10 bases. The J segment lost 9 bases and the V segment lost 6 bases, leaving 8 bases of the junction unmatched. Germline-derived CDR1 and CDR2 are MDHEN and SYDVKM. This CDR3 contains 14 residues. CDR3 loop: CASRTLAGGGIQYF. Here the CDR3 DNA reads TGTGCCAGCAGGACCTTAGCGGGAGGCGGCATTCAGTACTTC.

As regards this clone: This may be a read error: a much more frequent sequence differs by one nucleotide. This specimen includes other DNA sequences encoding the same CDR3. The chain links TRBV28 to TRBJ1-2; the D is unclear. This CDR3 has 11 amino acids. Between the trimmed V and J ends, which lost 5 bases and 1 base, there was a span of 2 bases. Germline CDR1 reads MDHEN; CDR2 reads SYDVKM. Written as DNA, the CDR3 is TGTGCCAGCAGTCTTAACTATGGCTACACCTTC. Translated, it gives CASSLNYGYTF.

This clone appeared once. This sequence may be a read error, since a much larger clone differs from it by one base. The chain links TRBV7-9 to TRBJ2-7; 7 bases align to TRBD1. The germline CDR1 and CDR2 sequences are SEHNR and FQNEAQ (reference sequence). The CDR3 loop spans 14 amino acids. This chain's CDR3 is CASSLGGQADERYF. CDR3 DNA: TGTGCCAGCAGCTTAGGCGGACAGGCGGACGAGCGGTACTTC.

The chain is built from TRBV14 and TRBJ2-5; weak D call: TRBD1 (5 bases). Germline V gene data show CDR1 as SGHDN and CDR2 as FVKESK. The CDR3 totals 13 residues. Between the trimmed V and J ends, which lost 6 bases and 0 bases, there was a span of 8 bases. CDR3 loop: CASRLDNQETQYF. CDR3 coding DNA: TGTGCCAGCAGACTGGACAACCAAGAGACCCAGTACTTC.

The V call is TRBV6-1, the J call TRBJ2-2; tentative D call: TRBD1 (6 bases). The CDR3 loop spans 14 amino acids. V was trimmed by 5 bases and J by 7 bases, leaving 14 bases between them. The germline V gene encodes CDR1 MNHNS and CDR2 SASEGT. In DNA form, the CDR3 reads TGTGCCAGCAGTTTAACCGGGACAAACGGGGAGCTGTTTTTT. This sequence encodes CASSLTGTNGELFF.

The V call is TRBV5-1, the J call TRBJ2-7; D possibly corresponds to TRBD1 (6 bases). Looked up from germline, CDR1 is SGHRS and CDR2 is YFSETQ. Trimming stripped 4 bases from V and 2 bases from J, with 13 bases between. The length of the CDR3 is 14 residues. CDR3 in DNA: TGCGCCAGCAGCCGACAGACAGGCGCCTACGAGCAGTACTTC. Amino acids: CASSRQTGAYEQYF.

The genes are TRBV5-1 and TRBJ1-2; the match to TRBD1 covers 11 bases. The ends lost 1 base at V and 8 bases at J; junction bases unmatched: 7. Germline V lookup: CDR1 SGHRS, CDR2 YFSETQ. The CDR3 has 15 amino acids. The CDR3: CASSLIGQGAVGYTF. CDR3 DNA sequence: TGCGCCAGCAGCTTGATTGGACAGGGGGCTGTGGGCTACACCTTC.

The gene calls are TRBV7-9 and TRBJ2-5; TRBD2 agrees at 12 bases. CDR3 length equals 18 residues. The junction had 9 bases not matched to a gene; V was cut back by 1 base and J by 3 bases. The germline CDR1 and CDR2 sequences are SEHNR and FQNEAQ (reference sequence). The CDR3 DNA sequence: TGTGCCAGCAGCTTAGAATTGACTAGCGGGAGAGTAAAAGAGACCCAGTACTTC. Its protein product is CASSLELTSGRVKETQYF.

The chain links TRBV12-5 to TRBJ2-1; D gene ambiguous. This CDR3 has 16 amino acids. The V and J ends lost 2 bases and 2 bases respectively, with 13 bases between them. From germline, CDR1 is LGHNT and CDR2 FRNRAP. Written as DNA, the CDR3 is TGTGCTAGTGGTTTGAAATTCCCGAGCACCTACAATGAGCAGTTCTTC. This codes for CASGLKFPSTYNEQFF.